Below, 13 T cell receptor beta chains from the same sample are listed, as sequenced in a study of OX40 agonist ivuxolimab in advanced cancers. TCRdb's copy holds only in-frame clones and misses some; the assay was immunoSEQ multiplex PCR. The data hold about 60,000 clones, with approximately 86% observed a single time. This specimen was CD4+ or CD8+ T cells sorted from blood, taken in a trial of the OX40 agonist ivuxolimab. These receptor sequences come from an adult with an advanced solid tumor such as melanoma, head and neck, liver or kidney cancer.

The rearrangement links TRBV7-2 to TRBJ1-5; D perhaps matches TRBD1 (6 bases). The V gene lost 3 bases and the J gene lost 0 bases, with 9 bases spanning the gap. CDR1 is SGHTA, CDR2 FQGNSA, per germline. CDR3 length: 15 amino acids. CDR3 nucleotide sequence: TGTGCCAGCAGCTTCCACAGGGATAGCAATCAGCCCCAGCATTTT. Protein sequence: CASSFHRDSNQPQHF.

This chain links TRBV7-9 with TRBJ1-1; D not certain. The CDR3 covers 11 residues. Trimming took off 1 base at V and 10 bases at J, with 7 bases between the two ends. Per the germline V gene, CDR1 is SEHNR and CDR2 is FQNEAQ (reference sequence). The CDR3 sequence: CASSLGGGAFF. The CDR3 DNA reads TGTGCCAGCAGCTTAGGGGGTGGAGCTTTCTTT.

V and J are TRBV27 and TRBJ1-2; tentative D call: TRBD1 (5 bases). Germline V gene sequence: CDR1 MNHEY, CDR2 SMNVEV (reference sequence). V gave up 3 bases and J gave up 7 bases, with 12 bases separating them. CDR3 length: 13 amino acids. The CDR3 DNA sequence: TGTGCCAGCAGTTTTCTGGGGGGTGGTGGCTACACCTTC. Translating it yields CASSFLGGGGYTF.

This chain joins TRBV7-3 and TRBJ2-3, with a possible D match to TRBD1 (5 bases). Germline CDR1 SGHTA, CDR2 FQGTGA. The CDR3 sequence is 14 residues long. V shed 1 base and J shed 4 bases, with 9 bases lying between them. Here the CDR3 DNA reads TGTGCCAGCAGCTTAAATGCCAGGGCAGATACGCAGTATTTT. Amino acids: CASSLNARADTQYF.

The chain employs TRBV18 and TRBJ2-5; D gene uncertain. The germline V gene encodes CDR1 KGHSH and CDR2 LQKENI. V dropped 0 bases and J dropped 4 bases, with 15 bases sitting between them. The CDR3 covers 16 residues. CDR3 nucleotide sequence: TGTGCCAGCTCACCACCAATTGGATCGAAAAGAGAGACCCAGTACTTC. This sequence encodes CASSPPIGSKRETQYF.

CDR3 bases: TGTGCCAGTAGTACCTTTGACAGCTCCTACGAGCAGTACTTC. Amino acid sequence: CASSTFDSSYEQYF. The chain carries TRBV19 and TRBJ2-7; tentatively, D is TRBD1 (5 bases). Germline CDR1 reads LNHDA; CDR2 reads SQIVND (reference sequence). The V and J ends lost 4 bases and 0 bases respectively, with 10 bases between them. The CDR3 contains 14 residues.

The CDR3 sequence: CASSLALQGGNTEAFF. The CDR3, as DNA: TGTGCCAGCAGCTTAGCCTTACAGGGAGGGAACACTGAAGCTTTCTTT. The chain is built from TRBV11-2 and TRBJ1-1; perhaps TRBD1 as D (6 bases). V dropped 1 base and J dropped 1 base, with 13 bases sitting between them. Germline V CDR1 and CDR2: SGHAT, FQNNGV. The CDR3 length is 16 residues.

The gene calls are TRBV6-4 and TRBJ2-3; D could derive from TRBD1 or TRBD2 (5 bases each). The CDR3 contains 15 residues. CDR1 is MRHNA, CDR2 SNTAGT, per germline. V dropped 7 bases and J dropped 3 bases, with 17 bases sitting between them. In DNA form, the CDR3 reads TGTGCCAGCACCCATCAAGAGGGGCGGACAGATACGCAGTATTTT. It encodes CASTHQEGRTDTQYF.

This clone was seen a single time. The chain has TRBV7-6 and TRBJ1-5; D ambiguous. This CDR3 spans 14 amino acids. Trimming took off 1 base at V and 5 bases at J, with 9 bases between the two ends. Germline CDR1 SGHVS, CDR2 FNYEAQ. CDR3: CASSLDTADQPQHF. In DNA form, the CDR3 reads TGTGCCAGCAGCTTAGATACAGCCGATCAGCCCCAGCATTTT.

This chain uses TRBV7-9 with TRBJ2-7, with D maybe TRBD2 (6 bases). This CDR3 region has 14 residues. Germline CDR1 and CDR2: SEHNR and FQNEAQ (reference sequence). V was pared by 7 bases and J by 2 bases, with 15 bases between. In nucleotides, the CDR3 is TGTGCCAGCATCGATAGGACTACCCCCTACGAGCAGTACTTC. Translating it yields CASIDRTTPYEQYF.

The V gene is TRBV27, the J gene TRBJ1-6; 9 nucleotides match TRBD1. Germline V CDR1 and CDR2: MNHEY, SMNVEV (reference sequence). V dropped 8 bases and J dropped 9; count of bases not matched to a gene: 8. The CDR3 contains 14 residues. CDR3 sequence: CASSFRDRVSPLHF. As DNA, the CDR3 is TGTGCCAGCTCCTTCCGGGACAGGGTTTCACCCCTCCACTTT.

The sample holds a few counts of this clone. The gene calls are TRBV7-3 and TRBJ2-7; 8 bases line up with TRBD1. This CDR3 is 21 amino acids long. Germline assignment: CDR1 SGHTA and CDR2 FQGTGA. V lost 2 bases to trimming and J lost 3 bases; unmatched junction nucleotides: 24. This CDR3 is CASSLSRPHFRGQRINYEQYF. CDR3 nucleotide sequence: TGTGCCAGCAGCTTATCCCGCCCCCACTTCAGGGGGCAGCGGATTAACTACGAGCAGTACTTC.

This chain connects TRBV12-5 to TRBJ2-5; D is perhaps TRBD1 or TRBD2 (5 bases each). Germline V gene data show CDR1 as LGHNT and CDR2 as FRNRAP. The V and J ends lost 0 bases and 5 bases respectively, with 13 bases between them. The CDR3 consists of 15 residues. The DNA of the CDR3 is TGTGCTAGTGGTTTGGTACCAGGGAGAAGGGAGACCCAGTACTTC. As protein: CASGLVPGRRETQYF. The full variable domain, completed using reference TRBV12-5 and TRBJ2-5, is DARVTQTPRHKVTEMGQEVTMRCQPILGHNTVFWYRQTMMQGLELLAYFRNRAPLDDSGMPKDRFSAEMPDATLATLKIQPSEPRDSAVYFCASGLVPGRRETQYFGPGTRLLVL.